This T cell receptor beta chain is drawn from a study of vaccination and CD4 T cells after COVID-19. Across the study: Sampling post-COVID took place a median around 91 days after diagnosis (range 35 to 161). Post-vaccine specimens were obtained a median 72 days after dose two (range 14 to 241). Findings and caveats of the study: When vaccine-specific clones from convalescent patients were examined, 304 of 307 were spike mono-reactive.

The Oncomine TCR Beta short-read assay sequenced DNA from cultured CD4+ T cells. TCRdb re-called the PCR reads with MiXCR, one entry per CDR3 protein. The sample includes fewer than 13,000 distinct CDR3 sequences, approximately 50% of them seen just once. Germline CDR1 reads SGHNT; CDR2 reads YYREEE (reference sequence). With 0 bases removed from V and 7 bases from J, the gap between germline ends came to 7 bases. CDR3 size: 12 residues. A word on this clonotype: Its cognate antigen is unknown.

The treatment is: roughly 10-day PBMC culture with coronavirus spike peptide pools or control peptides (ViraFEST assay). Sequencing was done on a sample of CD4+ T cells from blood, cultured in vitro. J is TRBJ2-5 and V is TRBV5-4, with a possible D match to TRBD2 (5 bases). This receptor was obtained from a human donor who had recovered from COVID-19. CDR3 region: CASSLAEGTQYF. In DNA, the CDR3 is TGTGCCAGCAGCTTGGCCGAGGGGACCCAGTACTTC.